This TCR beta chain was sequenced in a study of CD8 T cells in Susac syndrome (dated by TCRdb to the late 2010s). For the study in its entirety: Among the Susac syndrome patients who were sequenced, clinically active disease was present in more than 5 and clinical remission was observed in roughly eight. At blood withdrawal, Susac syndrome patients were either therapy-naive, taking corticosteroids (in some cases with IVIg as well), or taking IVIg alone. Clonality of the CD8+ T cell repertoire was compared between more than 10 healthy donors, approximately 14 Susac syndrome patients and under 16 multiple sclerosis patients. Repertoire sequencing was used to test whether CD8+ T cell activation and differentiation in Susac syndrome was antigen driven. The full study reports these points: The study acknowledged that relatively few individuals were included in the TCR sequencing and HLA analysis. Approximately 17 Susac-specific public clones were identified in the total CD8+ repertoire, and four or five Susac-specific public clones were identified in the CD8+ TEMRA repertoire. CD8+ repertoires in Susac syndrome showed clonal expansion, which was highest in CD8+ TEMRA cells and was greater in clinically active patients than in remitting patients.

RNA was extracted with the RNeasy kit and 0.5 to 1 ug was reverse transcribed using random hexamers. The immunoSEQ multiplex PCR assay, which covers 54 Vbeta and 13 Jbeta segments, was used to amplify TCR beta CDR3 regions. Bias from PCR amplification was corrected by using a synthetic template baseline for primer optimization and for computational correction. Per the source publication's procedure: Reads were assigned to V, D and J genes according to IMGT and analyzed in immunoSEQ Analyzer, with only productive sequences retained. Clonality was computed as one minus Shannon entropy normalized by log2 of the number of productive unique sequences. Public and private clones were assessed among the 100 most prevalent clones of each patient and control. A clone was defined as Susac-specific if it was absent from the healthy and MS cohorts, from over a thousand published viral clones and from other ImmuneACCESS disease sequences. Starting from the raw public reads, TCRdb applied fastp trimming at Q25, assembled clones with MiXCR and retained in-frame beta chains. A single entry per CDR3 protein holds the most common genes and DNA from its merged rows. The V and J calls and clone size come from TCRdb's table, not from the authors' own analysis. The sample table lists around 81,000 distinct CDR3 sequences, 94% of them with a count of one. The ten largest clones represent more than 0.8% of the sample.

Peripheral blood CD8+ and CD4+ T cells from healthy donors, Susac syndrome patients and multiple sclerosis patients were profiled by high-throughput TCR beta sequencing. The Susac syndrome patients fulfilled recently defined diagnostic criteria for definite or probable disease. Bulk CD8+ and CD4+ T cells were purified by magnetic negative isolation, whereas CD8+ TEMRA cells were enriched by FACS. Blood was collected in EDTA tubes and processed within 24 hours, with PBMCs isolated through density gradient centrifugation. PBMCs destined for TCR sequencing were cryopreserved in liquid nitrogen and later thawed in a 37 °C water bath. A purity of at least 90% was achieved for sorted or isolated CD4+, CD8+ and CD8+ TEMRA cells. On this clonotype itself: It has no known antigen specificity. Base qualities are not provided; no much larger clone lies one nucleotide away.

Material: CD8+ T cells from PBMCs. The origin of this receptor is a human donor with Susac syndrome.

The nucleotide sequence reads TGTGCCAGCAGCTTCCTGACTAGCGGGTTTGAGGAGACCCAGTACTTC. It specifies CASSFLTSGFEETQYF. Rearrangement joined TRBV7-9 to TRBJ2-5, and TRBD2 matches 10 of the central bases. Unmatched junction bases come to 9, with V trimmed by 3 bases and J by 5 bases. Inclusive of the bounding cysteine and phenylalanine, the CDR3 is 16 residues long. Only the CDR3 region is kept as DNA, spanning 48 bases read in frame from base 1. In the germline V gene (reference sequence), CDR1 corresponds to SEHNR and CDR2 to FQNEAQ.